This TCR beta chain is from a study of shared clonotypes between healthy human individuals. General observations from the study: In having few donors, the study represented limited genetic and exposure-history diversity.

Germline CDR1 is KGHSH and CDR2 is LQKENI. The CDR3 spans 14 residues. The ends were cut back, 6 bases at V and 2 bases at J, with 14 bases in the middle. In the original processing: Junction-only immunoSEQ data arrived without quality scores, meaning filtering differed. Produced via immunoSEQ multiplex PCR; TCRdb's table is partial and in-frame only. Clone size and V and J calls were adopted from that table, with D and trimming inferred from the DNA. The profile shows more than 400,000 clones, around 73% of them singletons. Comments on this clone: Its antigen is currently unknown.

Sequencing was done on a sample of PBMCs. The source is a middle-aged woman in good health. Some clones in this sample may be carry-over from other donors' samples. The chain carries TRBV18 and TRBJ2-7; possibly TRBD2 for D (6 bases). CDR3 protein: CASSVTRNTYEQYF. The CDR3 nucleotides are TGTGCCAGCTCCGTGACTAGAAATACCTACGAGCAGTACTTC.